Shown below are 25 T cell receptor beta chains from a single sample sequenced in a study of blood T cell repertoires in COVID-19. Some clones are missing from TCRdb's copy, which holds only in-frame ones; the method was immunoSEQ multiplex PCR. The sample holds approximately 210,000 clones, just over 85% seen once. Sequenced: peripheral blood. All receptors come from a man aged 25-40 years who had recovered from COVID-19.

This chain uses TRBV19 with TRBJ2-7, with 8 nucleotides matching TRBD2. CDR1 is LNHDA, CDR2 SQIVND, per germline (reference sequence). With 8 bases clipped from V and 2 bases from J, the junction kept 11 bases outside the gene matches. The CDR3 runs 15 residues. The CDR3 spells CASSGGDTSAYEQYF. The CDR3 nucleotides are TGTGCCAGTTCGGGAGGGGACACCTCGGCCTACGAGCAGTACTTC.

The V and J genes are TRBV18 and TRBJ2-3, with 11 bases that match TRBD2. Germline CDR1 KGHSH, CDR2 LQKENI. The junction had 9 bases not matched to a gene; V was cut back by 6 bases and J by 1 base. This CDR3 is built from 17 residues. Here the CDR3 reads CASSLFPGLAGTDTQYF. The CDR3 bases are TGTGCCAGCTCCCTATTTCCGGGACTAGCGGGCACAGATACGCAGTATTTT.

The chain is built from TRBV3-1 (or the pseudogene TRBV3-2) and TRBJ2-1; tentative D call: TRBD1 (6 bases). Per germline, CDR1 LGHDT and CDR2 YNNKEL (reference sequence). CDR3 length equals 17 residues. V gave up 2 bases and J gave up 0 bases, with 14 bases separating them. In DNA form, the CDR3 reads TGTGCCAGCAGCCAACGACCGGGACACAGCTCCTACAATGAGCAGTTCTTC. Amino acid sequence: CASSQRPGHSSYNEQFF.

V is TRBV10-2 and J is TRBJ1-4, with TRBD1 identical over 7 bases. This CDR3 contains 16 residues. The germline V gene encodes CDR1 WSHSY and CDR2 SAAADI. With 5 bases clipped from V and 0 bases from J, the junction kept 6 bases outside the gene matches. The CDR3 here is CASSSRQGTTNEKLFF. In DNA form, the CDR3 reads TGCGCCAGCAGTTCACGACAGGGAACAACTAATGAAAAACTGTTTTTT.

In DNA, the CDR3 is TGTGCCAGCAGCTTTCGGGAGACCCAGTACTTC. It codes for CASSFRETQYF. V and J are TRBV11-2 and TRBJ2-5, with D unresolved. This CDR3 is built from 11 residues. Germline values: CDR1 SGHAT, CDR2 FQNNGV. The V end was cut by 3 bases, the J end by 5 bases, with 4 bases between.

This clone is medium-sized within its sample. The V gene is TRBV10-1, the J gene TRBJ2-5; 7 nucleotides agree with TRBD2. The CDR3 covers 15 residues. Unmatched junction bases numbered 7, after V lost 3 bases and J lost 3 bases. The V gene's germline CDR1 is WNHNN and CDR2 SYGVQD (reference sequence). This CDR3 reads CASSERLSGEETQYF. CDR3 DNA sequence: TGCGCCAGCAGTGAAAGGCTGAGCGGGGAAGAGACCCAGTACTTC.

The chain uses TRBV6-5 and TRBJ2-2, with 12 bases lining up with TRBD1. The germline gives CDR1 MNHEY, CDR2 SVGAGI. V trimming: 5 bases; J trimming: 6 bases; junction bases outside the gene matches: 4. CDR3 length equals 15 residues. The CDR3 sequence is CASSRGTGGSGELFF. In DNA, the CDR3 is TGTGCCAGCAGTCGCGGGACAGGGGGCTCCGGGGAGCTGTTTTTT.

The chain carries TRBV21-1 and TRBJ2-2; TRBD1 is the table's D call, not checked against the DNA. TRBV21-1 is reported as a pseudogene. CDR3 length equals 16 residues. CDR3 sequence reads: CASSKGKGKNTGELFF. CDR3 sequence (DNA): TGTGCCAGCAGCAAGGGGAAGGGGAAGAACACCGGGGAGCTGTTTTTT.

The J gene is TRBJ2-2, the V gene TRBV9, with D perhaps TRBD1 (10 bases). Trimming removed 3 bases at V and 6 bases at J, with 33 bases between. The CDR3 runs to 21 residues. CDR1 is SGDLS, CDR2 YYNGEE, per germline. The CDR3: CASSGPSGTGVSRGGAGELFF. The CDR3 DNA sequence: TGTGCCAGCAGCGGCCCGTCCGGGACAGGGGTTTCGCGGGGGGGCGCCGGGGAGCTGTTTTTT. Filled out from reference TRBV9 and TRBJ2-2, the complete variable domain reads DSGVTQTPKHLITATGQRVTLRCSPRSGDLSVYWYQQSLDQGLQFLIQYYNGEERAKGNILERFSAQQFPDLHSELNLSSLELGDSALYFCASSGPSGTGVSRGGAGELFFGEGSRLTVL.

The V call is TRBV6-1, the J call TRBJ2-7; the match to TRBD1 covers 7 bases. The CDR3 covers 14 residues. Trimming at V came to 1 base and at J to 3 bases, leaving 3 bases not matched to a gene. Per the germline V gene, CDR1 is MNHNS and CDR2 is SASEGT. Written as DNA, the CDR3 is TGTGCCAGCAGTGAAGAGGGGGCATTCTACGAGCAGTACTTC. Protein product: CASSEEGAFYEQYF.

The gene calls are TRBV30 and TRBJ2-5; 13 positions match TRBD2. The length of the CDR3 is 15 residues. Germline assignment: CDR1 GTSNPN and CDR2 SVGIG (reference sequence). Trimming at V came to 5 bases and at J to 2 bases, leaving 5 bases not matched to a gene. CDR3 amino acids: CAWAGLAGNQETQYF. CDR3 DNA: TGTGCCTGGGCGGGACTAGCGGGGAATCAAGAGACCCAGTACTTC.

The chain combines TRBV19 with TRBJ2-1; D not resolved. Germline CDR1 and CDR2: LNHDA and SQIVND (reference sequence). This CDR3 is built from 14 residues. V lost 11 bases to trimming and J lost 5 bases, with 19 bases between them. The DNA for the CDR3 is TGTGCCTCGACCCCCAGGATGTCTGACAATGAGCAGTTCTTC. Translated: CASTPRMSDNEQFF.

This chain links TRBV19 with TRBJ1-5, with D maybe TRBD1 (5 bases). The V end lost 0 bases, the J end lost 2 bases, and 23 bases lay between the germline ends. The CDR3 consists of 20 residues. Germline values: CDR1 LNHDA, CDR2 SQIVND (reference sequence). This CDR3 is CASSIDQKYAGLRGNQPQHF. In nucleotides, the CDR3 is TGTGCCAGTAGTATAGATCAAAAGTATGCAGGGCTTAGGGGCAATCAGCCCCAGCATTTT.

The V gene is TRBV10-2, the J gene TRBJ2-5, with D possibly TRBD2 on 6 matching bases. This CDR3 contains 13 residues. Germline assignment: CDR1 WSHSY and CDR2 SAAADI. Trimming cost V 2 bases and J 7 bases, with 11 bases left between them. In DNA form, the CDR3 reads TGCGCCAGCAGTGAGGGACTAAGAGGGACCCAGTACTTC. It codes for CASSEGLRGTQYF.

The chain uses TRBV6-5 and TRBJ1-2, with 10 bases identical to TRBD1. The germline V gene has CDR1 MNHEY and CDR2 SVGAGI. The J segment lost 2 bases and the V segment lost 0 bases, leaving 0 bases of the junction unmatched. The CDR3 runs to 15 residues. In DNA form, the CDR3 reads TGTGCCAGCAGTTACTCGGACAGGGGGAACTATGGCTACACCTTC. It codes for CASSYSDRGNYGYTF.

The chain is built from TRBV7-2 and TRBJ2-7, with D hard to call. The CDR3 sequence is 13 residues long. CDR1 is SGHTA, CDR2 FQGNSA, per germline. Trimming stripped 1 base from V and 2 bases from J, with 6 bases between. The CDR3: CASSLGVAYEQYF. In DNA form, the CDR3 reads TGTGCCAGCAGCTTAGGTGTAGCCTACGAGCAGTACTTC.

The chain carries TRBV19 and TRBJ2-7; 8 bases match TRBD1. V was clipped by 6 bases and J by 3 bases; unmatched bases: 7. This CDR3 contains 14 residues. The germline V gene encodes CDR1 LNHDA and CDR2 SQIVND (reference sequence). The CDR3 loop reads CASSPATGDYEQYF. The CDR3 nucleotides are TGTGCCAGTAGCCCCGCGACAGGGGACTACGAGCAGTACTTC.

The chain employs TRBV11-3 and TRBJ2-3; TRBD1 agrees at 8 bases. CDR3 length equals 14 residues. Germline loops: CDR1 SGHNT, CDR2 YENEEA. J was trimmed by 3 bases and V by 5 bases; bases with no gene match: 4. This CDR3 reads CASSDRTGTDTQYF. Here the CDR3 DNA reads TGTGCCAGCAGCGACCGGACAGGGACAGATACGCAGTATTTT.

This chain links TRBV12-3 or TRBV12-4 with TRBJ2-2; possibly TRBD1 for D (6 bases). V dropped 6 bases and J dropped 9 bases, with 11 bases sitting between them. This CDR3 is built from 12 residues. DNA of the CDR3: TGTGCCAGCAGCCCCGGACAGCGGGAGCTGTTTTTT. It specifies CASSPGQRELFF.

The gene calls are TRBV19 and TRBJ1-3; 8 bases are a match to TRBD1. The CDR3 contains 15 residues. The V gene end was trimmed by 5 bases and the J gene end by 3 bases; junction bases not matched to a gene: 6. In germline, CDR1 is LNHDA, CDR2 SQIVND (reference sequence). CDR3 loop: CASSLDREDGNTIYF. The CDR3 coding sequence is TGTGCCAGTAGTTTGGACAGGGAGGATGGAAACACCATATATTTT.

The chain has TRBV7-9 and TRBJ2-7; possible D gene TRBD2, 6 bases. The ends were cut back, 2 bases at V and 6 bases at J, with 23 bases in the middle. Germline V gene data show CDR1 as SEHNR and CDR2 as FQNEAQ (reference sequence). This CDR3 has 17 residues. The chain's CDR3 is CASSLSGQGPWRGEQYF. The CDR3 DNA reads TGTGCCAGCAGCTTATCGGGGCAGGGCCCCTGGCGGGGCGAGCAGTACTTC.

This sequence joins TRBV19 and TRBJ1-1; D is ambiguous. V lost 6 bases, J lost 1 base, and 18 bases lay in between. The germline V gene encodes CDR1 LNHDA and CDR2 SQIVND (reference sequence). The CDR3 length is 16 residues. CDR3 nucleotides: TGTGCCAGTAGCACCTTGGGGTACGCGGGGAACACTGAAGCTTTCTTT. It translates to CASSTLGYAGNTEAFF.

The rearrangement joins TRBV27 to TRBJ2-1; D perhaps matches TRBD1 (5 bases). Trimming pared 8 bases from V and 0 bases from J, leaving 8 bases between. The CDR3 totals 13 residues. In germline, CDR1 is MNHEY, CDR2 SMNVEV (reference sequence). Written as DNA, the CDR3 is TGTGCCAGCCGTGGACACTCCTACAATGAGCAGTTCTTC. It translates to CASRGHSYNEQFF.

This clone was picked up a small number of times. V is TRBV6-1 and J is TRBJ2-6; D is uncertain. The CDR3 is made up of 15 amino acids. Trimming took 3 bases from V and 4 from J, leaving 10 bases between them. Germline CDR1 is MNHNS and CDR2 is SASEGT. As DNA, the CDR3 is TGTGCCAGCAGTGAGGAGAAAGGAGGGGCCAACGTCCTGACTTTC. Its protein is CASSEEKGGANVLTF.

The rearrangement joins TRBV7-2 to TRBJ1-3; 8 bases line up with TRBD1. V lost 4 bases to trimming and J lost 4 bases; unmatched junction nucleotides: 3. Germline CDR1 reads SGHTA; CDR2 reads FQGNSA. This CDR3 spans 14 amino acids. As DNA, the CDR3 is TGTGCCAGCAGCTCTCAGGGGGCCGGAAACACCATATATTTT. Translating it yields CASSSQGAGNTIYF.